Listed below are T cell receptor beta chains from one sample, sequenced in a study of T cell responses to AZD1222 COVID-19 vaccine. Here immunoSEQ multiplex PCR was the method, and the copy in TCRdb shows in-frame clones only, minus some. This repertoire shows some 150,000 clones, approximately 93% found once; its top ten account for more than 0.8%. The sequences come from peripheral blood, collected on day 0 of MenACWY control vaccination. The receptors were gathered from an adult in good health. Each CDR3 is given with its conserved first and last residue. D genes are given only for firm matches. Size is omitted from some rows. Given values are once, few, many or a class for expanded clones.

cdr3_nt	cdr3_aa	v_call	j_call	cdr3_length	d_call	clone_size
TGTGCCATCAGTGATCCCAAATCACCGGCAGATACGCAGTATTTT	CAISDPKSPADTQYF	TRBV10-3	TRBJ2-3	15	NA	NA
TGCGCCAGCAGGACAGGTGGAGGGGGGCCTTATGGCTACACCTTC	CASRTGGGGPYGYTF	TRBV5-1	TRBJ1-2	15	NA	NA
TGCGCCAGCACTACCGGGACTAGCGGATACAATGAGCAGTTCTTC	CASTTGTSGYNEQFF	TRBV5-1	TRBJ2-1	15	TRBD2	NA
TGTGCCAGCACCCAGATAAGGGACGGAGCTTTCTTT	CASTQIRDGAFF	TRBV7-9	TRBJ1-1	12	NA	once
TGCGCCAGCAGCCAAGACAGGACCACTGAAGCTTTCTTT	CASSQDRTTEAFF	TRBV4-1	TRBJ1-1	13	NA	NA
TGTGCCAGCAGTAGGGGCAGCCAACCCCGTGGCTACACCTTC	CASSRGSQPRGYTF	TRBV28	TRBJ1-2	14	NA	once
TGTGCCACCAGCAGAGACGTCAGGGGATATGGCTACACCTTC	CATSRDVRGYGYTF	TRBV15	TRBJ1-2	14	NA	NA
TGTGCCAGCAGTTACACCGAATCTGGAAACACCATATATTTT	CASSYTESGNTIYF	TRBV6-2/TRBV6-3	TRBJ1-3	14	NA	few
TGTGCCAGCAGTCCTCCGGGACAGGGTGTCAAAAACATTCAGTACTTC	CASSPPGQGVKNIQYF	TRBV28	TRBJ2-4	16	TRBD1	NA
TGTGCCAGCAGTCACCTTTCACGGGGAGCTAATGAAAAACTGTTTTTT	CASSHLSRGANEKLFF	TRBV5-5	TRBJ1-4	16	NA	once
TGTGCCAGTAGTCCCCGGGACAGGGCGTTGGGAGAGCAGTACTTC	CASSPRDRALGEQYF	TRBV19	TRBJ2-7	15	TRBD1	NA
TGTGCCAGCAGTCCCACTTTCCGGACAGGCCAGTTACGACAAGAGACCCAGTACTTC	CASSPTFRTGQLRQETQYF	TRBV11-3	TRBJ2-5	19	TRBD1	NA
TGTGCCAGCACTACCGGGACAGGGATCAATTCACCCCTCCACTTT	CASTTGTGINSPLHF	TRBV27	TRBJ1-6	15	TRBD1	once
TGTGCCAGCAGTGAAGCACGGAAATATGGCTACACCTTC	CASSEARKYGYTF	TRBV6-1	TRBJ1-2	13	NA	NA
TGTGCCAGCAGTGAATGGGGCAGGGGTTTTTACCATGAGCAGTTCTTC	CASSEWGRGFYHEQFF	TRBV25-1	TRBJ2-1	16	NA	NA
TGTGCCAGCAGCGCCCTGGGACAGGGGGCTGAGCAGTTCTTC	CASSALGQGAEQFF	TRBV7-8	TRBJ2-1	14	TRBD1	NA
TGTGCCAGCACCCAGACTAGCGTCGGGGAGCTGTTTTTT	CASTQTSVGELFF	TRBV12-3/TRBV12-4	TRBJ2-2	13	TRBD2	few
TGTGCCAGCAGTAGGCGGGAGACAACCCTTGAGCAGTTCTTC	CASSRRETTLEQFF	TRBV6-4	TRBJ2-1	14	TRBD2	NA
TGTGCCAGCAGCTTGTCGGGAGGGGCCTACAATGAGCAGTTCTTC	CASSLSGGAYNEQFF	TRBV7-6	TRBJ2-1	15	TRBD2	NA
TGTGCCAGCAGCAAGGGGCCTCGGGAGGACTATGGCTACACCTTC	CASSKGPREDYGYTF	TRBV21-1	TRBJ1-2	15	NA	NA
TGTGCCAGCAGCGGAAATCCAAATAATTCACCCCTCCACTTT	CASSGNPNNSPLHF	TRBV2	TRBJ1-6	14	NA	NA
TGTGCCAGCAGCTTGGGTGCTGTGGACTATGGCTACACCTTC	CASSLGAVDYGYTF	TRBV5-4	TRBJ1-2	14	NA	NA
TGTGCCAGCAGCTTAGATCGAGATACGCAGTATTTT	CASSLDRDTQYF	TRBV7-7	TRBJ2-3	12	NA	NA
TGTGCCAGTAGTGACATCGGCTCCTATAATTCACCCCTCCACTTT	CASSDIGSYNSPLHF	TRBV19	TRBJ1-6	15	NA	NA
TGTGCCAGCAGCTCCAACAATCTTGGACGGGACTATGGCTACACCTTC	CASSSNNLGRDYGYTF	TRBV5-4	TRBJ1-2	16	NA	NA
TGTGCCAGCAGCTTAGGGATTAGAGGACGGTCAGCCTATGGCTACACCTTC	CASSLGIRGRSAYGYTF	TRBV11-2	TRBJ1-2	17	NA	NA
TGTGCCAGCAGCCCCGTTAGGGGCAAGAACACTGAAGCTTTCTTT	CASSPVRGKNTEAFF	TRBV9	TRBJ1-1	15	NA	few
TGTGCCAGCAGCTCCCTCGGTGGGCGCACTGATTCACCCCTCCACTTT	CASSSLGGRTDSPLHF	TRBV11-1	TRBJ1-6	16	NA	NA
TGTGCCAGCACCCCCACAAGGGCCAACGTCCTGACTTTC	CASTPTRANVLTF	TRBV28	TRBJ2-6	13	NA	NA
TGTGCCAGCAAGGGGACAGGGGGACAGCCCCAGCATTTT	CASKGTGGQPQHF	TRBV2	TRBJ1-5	13	TRBD1	NA
TGTGCCATCAGTGCAACTAGCGGTAGCACAGATACGCAGTATTTT	CAISATSGSTDTQYF	TRBV10-3	TRBJ2-3	15	TRBD2	NA
TGTGCCAGCACCGCTGGCCGGCCTCACAATGAGCAGTTCTTC	CASTAGRPHNEQFF	TRBV3-1/TRBV3-2	TRBJ2-1	14	NA	NA
TGTGCCAGCAGCTTTGGGGGGGGTCTTTATCAGCCCCAGCATTTT	CASSFGGGLYQPQHF	TRBV7-8	TRBJ1-5	15	NA	NA
TGTGCCAGCAGTGTACAGGGTTTGAACACTGAAGCTTTCTTT	CASSVQGLNTEAFF	TRBV2	TRBJ1-1	14	NA	NA
TGTGCCAGCAGTTCCATAGGGACCGTGGCCGGGGAGCTGTTTTTT	CASSSIGTVAGELFF	TRBV28	TRBJ2-2	15	NA	once
TGTGCCAGCAGCCACTTTAGGTCTTTCCCCATATATTTT	CASSHFRSFPIYF	TRBV5-5	TRBJ1-3	13	NA	NA
TGTGCCAGCAGCTTGGGGCCTGGAAACACCATATATTTT	CASSLGPGNTIYF	TRBV7-3	TRBJ1-3	13	NA	NA
TGTGCCAGCAGCTTCGGACAGGGGAGGGACGGTGGCTACACCTTC	CASSFGQGRDGGYTF	TRBV5-4	TRBJ1-2	15	TRBD1	NA
TGTGCCAGCAGTTACTCGGCGGGGAATGAGCAGTTCTTC	CASSYSAGNEQFF	TRBV6-5	TRBJ2-1	13	NA	NA
TGCCTTCGTACTAGCGGGAGGGGTTCAGTCCACGAGCAGTACTTC	CLRTSGRGSVHEQYF	TRBV25-1	TRBJ2-7	15	TRBD2	NA
TGTGCCAGCAGCCTCTCAGTGAACACTGAAGCTTTCTTT	CASSLSVNTEAFF	TRBV11-3	TRBJ1-1	13	NA	NA
TGTGCCACCAGGGGGAGAAGGGGTGAAAAACTGTTTTTT	CATRGRRGEKLFF	TRBV2	TRBJ1-4	13	TRBD1	once